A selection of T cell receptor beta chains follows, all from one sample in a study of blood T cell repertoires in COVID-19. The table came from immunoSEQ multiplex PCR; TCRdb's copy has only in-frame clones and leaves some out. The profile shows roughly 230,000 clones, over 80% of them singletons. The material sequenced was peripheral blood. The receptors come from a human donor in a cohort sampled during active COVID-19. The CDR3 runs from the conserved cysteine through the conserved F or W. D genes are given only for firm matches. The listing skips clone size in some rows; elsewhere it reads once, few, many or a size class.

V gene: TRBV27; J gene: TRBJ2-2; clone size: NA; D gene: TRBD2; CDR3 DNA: TGTGCCAGCAGAGGGGGACTAGCGGGCACCGGGGAGCTGTTTTTT; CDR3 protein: CASRGGLAGTGELFF
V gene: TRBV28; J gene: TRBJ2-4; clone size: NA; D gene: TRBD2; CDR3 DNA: TGTGCCAGCAGCTCGGGACTAGCGGGAGGCCCGGCGGTCTTC; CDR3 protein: CASSSGLAGGPAVF
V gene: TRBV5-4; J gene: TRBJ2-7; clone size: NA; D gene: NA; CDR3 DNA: TGTGCCAGCAGCTTGGGCCAAGGAGGCGAGCAGTACTTC; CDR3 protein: CASSLGQGGEQYF
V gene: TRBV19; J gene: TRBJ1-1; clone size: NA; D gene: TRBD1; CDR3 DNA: TGTGCCACGTGGGACAGGTTTGAAGCTTTCTTT; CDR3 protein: CATWDRFEAFF
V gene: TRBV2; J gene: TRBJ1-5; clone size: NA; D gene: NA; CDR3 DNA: TGTGCCAGCAGCAGCTTCGCGGGGGGCAATCAGCCCCAGCATTTT; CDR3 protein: CASSSFAGGNQPQHF
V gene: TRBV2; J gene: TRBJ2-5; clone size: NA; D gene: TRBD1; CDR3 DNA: TGTGCCAGCAGGGGGACAGGGGGAGAGACCCAGTACTTC; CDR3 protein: CASRGTGGETQYF
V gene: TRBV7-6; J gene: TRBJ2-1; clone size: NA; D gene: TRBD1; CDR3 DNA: TGTGCCAGCAGGTCCGGGACAGGGGGCTACAATGAGCAGTTCTTC; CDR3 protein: CASRSGTGGYNEQFF
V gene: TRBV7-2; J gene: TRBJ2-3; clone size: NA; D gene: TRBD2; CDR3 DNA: TGTGCCAGCAGCACGGGACTAGCGTACGACACAGATACGCAGTATTTT; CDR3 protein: CASSTGLAYDTDTQYF
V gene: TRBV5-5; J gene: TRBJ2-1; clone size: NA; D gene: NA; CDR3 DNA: TGTGCCAGCAGCTTGGCTAGCTATTTGTCCTACAATGAGCAGTTCTTC; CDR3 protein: CASSLASYLSYNEQFF
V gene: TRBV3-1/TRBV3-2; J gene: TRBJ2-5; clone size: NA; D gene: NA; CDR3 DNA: TGTGCCAGCAGCCCCGAGTCGTACCAAGAGACCCAGTACTTC; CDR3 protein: CASSPESYQETQYF
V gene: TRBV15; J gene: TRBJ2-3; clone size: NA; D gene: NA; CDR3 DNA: TGTGCCACCAGCAGTGGCCAAGATGAAGATACGCAGTATTTT; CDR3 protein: CATSSGQDEDTQYF
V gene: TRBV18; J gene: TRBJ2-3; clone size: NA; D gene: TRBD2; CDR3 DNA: TGTGCCAGCTCACCGACTAGCGGGAGTTCAGATACGCAGTATTTT; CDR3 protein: CASSPTSGSSDTQYF
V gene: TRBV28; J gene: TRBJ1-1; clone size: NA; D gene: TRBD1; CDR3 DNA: TGTGCCAGCAGCGCGGGACAGGGTGAAGCTTTCTTT; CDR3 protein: CASSAGQGEAFF
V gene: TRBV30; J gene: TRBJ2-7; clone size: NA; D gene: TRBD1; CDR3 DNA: TGTGCCTGGACAACAGGGACAGCGTACGAGCAGTACTTC; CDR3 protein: CAWTTGTAYEQYF
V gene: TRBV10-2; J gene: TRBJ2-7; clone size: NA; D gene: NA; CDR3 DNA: TGCGCCAGCAGTGAGGGCTTTCAATCCTACGAGCAGTACTTC; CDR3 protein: CASSEGFQSYEQYF
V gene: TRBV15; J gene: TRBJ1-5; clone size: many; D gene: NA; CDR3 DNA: TGTGCCACCAGCAGAGATGATGGGGCTAGGAAGCCCCAGCATTTT; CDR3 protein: CATSRDDGARKPQHF
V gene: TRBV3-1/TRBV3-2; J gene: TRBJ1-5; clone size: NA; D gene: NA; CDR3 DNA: TGTGCCAGCAGCCAAGATTTCCGGTATAATCAGCCCCAGCATTTT; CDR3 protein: CASSQDFRYNQPQHF
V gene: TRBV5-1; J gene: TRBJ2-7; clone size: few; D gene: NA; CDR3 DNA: TGCGCCAGCAGCCCCCGGACAGAGACTCTCTCCTACGAGCAGTACTTC; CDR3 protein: CASSPRTETLSYEQYF
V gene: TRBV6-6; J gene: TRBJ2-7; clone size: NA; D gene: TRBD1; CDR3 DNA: TGTGCCAGCAGTTACGTCACGGGACAGAACTACGAGCAGTACTTC; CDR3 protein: CASSYVTGQNYEQYF
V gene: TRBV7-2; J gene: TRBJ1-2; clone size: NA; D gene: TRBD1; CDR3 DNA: TGTGCCAGCAGCTTGGACAGGGAGAGAGGCTACACCTTC; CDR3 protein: CASSLDRERGYTF
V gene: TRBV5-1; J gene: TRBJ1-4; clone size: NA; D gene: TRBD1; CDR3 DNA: TGCGCCAGCAGCTTTGACAGGGCAGGACTGTTTTTT; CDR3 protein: CASSFDRAGLFF
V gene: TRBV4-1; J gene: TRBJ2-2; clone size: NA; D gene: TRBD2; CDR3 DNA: TGCGCCAGCAGCCTCAGAGCGCTAGCGGGAGCCGGGGAGCTGTTTTTT; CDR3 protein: CASSLRALAGAGELFF
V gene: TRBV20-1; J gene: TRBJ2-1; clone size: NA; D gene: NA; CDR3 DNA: TGCACAACTAGCTCCTACAATGAGCAGTTCTTC; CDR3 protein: CTTSSYNEQFF
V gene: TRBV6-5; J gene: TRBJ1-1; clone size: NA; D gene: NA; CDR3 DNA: TGTGCCAGCAGTTACTCAGGGGTGCGTGGGACTGAAGCTTTCTTT; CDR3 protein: CASSYSGVRGTEAFF
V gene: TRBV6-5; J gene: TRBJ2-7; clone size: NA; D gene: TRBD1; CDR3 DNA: TGTGCCAGCAGTTACGACAGGGGGTCCTACGAGCAGTACTTC; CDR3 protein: CASSYDRGSYEQYF
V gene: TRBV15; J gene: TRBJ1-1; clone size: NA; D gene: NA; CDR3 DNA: TGTGCCACCAGCAGAGACCCACAGGGTTCAGGCACTGAAGCTTTCTTT; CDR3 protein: CATSRDPQGSGTEAFF
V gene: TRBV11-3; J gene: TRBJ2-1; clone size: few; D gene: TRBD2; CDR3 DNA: TGTGCCAGCAGCTTAGATGGCGGGAGGGGAAATGAGCAGTTCTTC; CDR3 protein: CASSLDGGRGNEQFF
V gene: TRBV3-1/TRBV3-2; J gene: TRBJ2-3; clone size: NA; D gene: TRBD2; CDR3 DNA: TGTGCCAGCAGCCAAGATGTGGCTAGCGGGCGCACAGATACGCAGTATTTT; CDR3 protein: CASSQDVASGRTDTQYF